The clone carrying this T cell receptor (beta chain) was seen only a few times. Both 60 Vbeta primers and 13 Jbeta primers went into the PCR. Libraries were prepared by immunoSEQ multiplex PCR; TCRdb keeps only in-frame clonotypes and omits some of them. The sample lists 170,000 or so clones; over 60% were seen once. The data were taken from a study of cytomegalovirus exposure and HLA in healthy donors. J gave up 4 bases and V 5 bases, and 8 bases lay outside the gene matches. The CDR3 covers 15 residues. Germline V gene lookup returns CDR1 WSHSY and CDR2 SAAADI. While unrecorded immune exposures were likely, the donors were nominally healthy when sampled.

The chain combines TRBV10-2 with TRBJ2-4; 7 bases align to TRBD1. The sequenced sample was PBMCs. This TCR was sampled from a woman aged 35 to 49 in good health and CMV-seronegative. In DNA, the CDR3 is TGCGCCAGCAGTTACTCCGGGACAGTAAAAAACATTCAGTACTTC. Encoded protein: CASSYSGTVKNIQYF.